Here is one T cell receptor (beta chain) with its context. This sample is drawn from a study of T-cell memory formation after mild COVID-19. TCRdb redid the calling of the 5' RACE reads with MiXCR, one entry per CDR3 protein. The table shows approximately 110,000 distinct CDR3 sequences, with about a fifth occurring only once. There are 13 residues in the CDR3. V was clipped by 5 bases and J by 0 bases, with 2 bases between them. The rearrangement joins TRBV12-3 or TRBV12-4 to TRBJ2-6; D ambiguous. Sample: PBMCs or a T cell subset sorted from them (not recorded which). The source of this sequence is a man between 18 and 35 years old who had mild COVID-19 (a few samples of this study predate the infection). Cell type and time point are not known. The DNA of the CDR3 is TGTGCCAGCAGTCCCTCTGGGGCCAACGTCCTGACTTTC. It codes for CASSPSGANVLTF.